The clone carrying this T cell receptor (beta chain) was observed a handful of times. Its antigen is not known. Libraries were prepared by immunoSEQ multiplex PCR; TCRdb keeps only in-frame clonotypes and omits some of them. This table has 150,000 to 200,000 clones, more than 75% appearing once. The record originates from a study of cytomegalovirus exposure and HLA in healthy donors. Study results and caveats: Later, an analysis found that TCR clusters from the first cohort tended to co-occur in the 95 to 150 validation repertoires. Confirmation was obtained in vitro that three CMV-associated chains are specific for CMV antigens. The study flagged fewer than 200 TCR beta chains as cytomegalovirus-associated.

Among the roughly 120 subjects of the validation cohort, separate from the approximately 670-subject first cohort, were the donors. Germline loops: CDR1 MNHEY, CDR2 SMNVEV (reference sequence). This CDR3 is 15 amino acids long. Trimming removed 8 bases from V and 2 bases from J; junction bases left unmatched: 8. Sequenced material: PBMCs. The chain links TRBV27 to TRBJ2-1; 8 bases align to TRBD2. This sequence originates from a man aged 18 to 29 in good health and CMV-seropositive. The CDR3 is CASGSRLATYNEQFF. The CDR3 DNA follows: TGTGCCAGCGGCTCTCGACTAGCGACCTACAATGAGCAGTTCTTC.